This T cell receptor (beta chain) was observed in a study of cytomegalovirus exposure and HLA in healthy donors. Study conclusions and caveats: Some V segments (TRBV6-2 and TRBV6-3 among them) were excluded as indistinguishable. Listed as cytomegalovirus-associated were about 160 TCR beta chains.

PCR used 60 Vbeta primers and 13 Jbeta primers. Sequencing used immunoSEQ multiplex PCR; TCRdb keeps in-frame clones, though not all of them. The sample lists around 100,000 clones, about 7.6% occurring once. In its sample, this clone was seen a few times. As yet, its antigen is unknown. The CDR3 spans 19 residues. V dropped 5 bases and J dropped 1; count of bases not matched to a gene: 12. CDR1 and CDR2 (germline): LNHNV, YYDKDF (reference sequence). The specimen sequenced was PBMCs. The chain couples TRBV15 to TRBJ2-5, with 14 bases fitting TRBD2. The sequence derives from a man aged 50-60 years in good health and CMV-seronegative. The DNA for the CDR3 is TGTGCCACCAGCGTACGACGGGCGACTAGCGGGAGGGCCCAAGAGACCCAGTACTTC. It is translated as CATSVRRATSGRAQETQYF.